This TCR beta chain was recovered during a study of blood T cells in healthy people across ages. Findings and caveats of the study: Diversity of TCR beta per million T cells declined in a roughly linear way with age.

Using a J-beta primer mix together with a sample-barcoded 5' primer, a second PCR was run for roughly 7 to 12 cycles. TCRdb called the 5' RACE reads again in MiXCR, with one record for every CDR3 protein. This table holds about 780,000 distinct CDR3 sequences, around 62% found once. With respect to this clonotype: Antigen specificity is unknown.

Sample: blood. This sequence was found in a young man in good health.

For the CDR3, the DNA is TGCAGTGCTAGAGAGGGGGCAGGGGTTTATGAGACCCAGTACTTC. Translated: CSAREGAGVYETQYF. The chain employs TRBV20-1 and TRBJ2-5; D perhaps matches TRBD1 (6 bases). The CDR3 is 15 amino acids. V was trimmed by 0 bases and J by 5 bases, leaving 16 bases between them. Germline V gene lookup returns CDR1 DFQATT and CDR2 SNEGSKA (reference sequence).